Listed below are T cell receptor beta chains from one sample, sequenced in a study of spatial heterogeneity in lung cancer. A single record per CDR3 protein comes from TCRdb applying MiXCR to the 5' RACE reads. Of 60,000 to 85,000 distinct CDR3 sequences listed, nearly 9% are singletons. The sample was PBMCs, taken at follow-up. Receptors originate from a female donor with early-stage non-small cell lung cancer. Each CDR3 is given with its conserved first and last residue. D genes are given only for firm matches. Clone size is stated in some rows and not others, as once, few, many or a class when expanded.

j_call d_call v_call clone_size cdr3_nt cdr3_aa
TRBJ1-4 - TRBV15 few TGTGCCACCAGCAGAAAAAGACAGCTAGATGAAAAACTGTTTTTT CATSRKRQLDEKLFF
TRBJ2-2 - TRBV27 - TGTGCCAGCAGTTTAACTCACGGCTCCCGGGAGCTGTTTTTT CASSLTHGSRELFF
TRBJ2-2 - TRBV11-2 - TGTGCCAGCAGCTCGCCTTGGGGAAACACCGGGGAGCTGTTTTTT CASSSPWGNTGELFF
TRBJ1-2 - TRBV20-1 many TGCAGTGCTAGAACGGGACGGATTAACACCTTC CSARTGRINTF
TRBJ1-2 - TRBV5-1 few TGCGCCAGCAGCTTACAGGTTAACTATGGCTACACCTTC CASSLQVNYGYTF
TRBJ1-1 - TRBV20-1 - TGCAGTGCTAGATCGGGGTCGGTGGTGAACACTGAAGCTTTCTTT CSARSGSVVNTEAFF
TRBJ2-7 - TRBV7-9 few TGTGCCAGCAGCTTAGCCGCCGAGCAGTACTTC CASSLAAEQYF
TRBJ2-1 - TRBV28 few TGTGCCAGCAGCCTCCGTTGGAGGGCCCATGAGCAGTTCTTC CASSLRWRAHEQFF
TRBJ2-3 - TRBV7-3 many TGTGCCAGCAGCCCCGGGGGGCGCTCCACAGATACGCAGTATTTT CASSPGGRSTDTQYF
TRBJ2-1 - TRBV7-8 many TGTGCCAGCAGCTTAGATACATTGCTCAAATTCAATGAGCAGTTCTTC CASSLDTLLKFNEQFF
TRBJ2-1 TRBD2 TRBV20-1 few TGCAGTGCTAGAGGGGAACCGGGGACTAGCGGGAGCTGGATTAGTATTGAGCAGTTCTTC CSARGEPGTSGSWISIEQFF
TRBJ2-3 - TRBV6-1 many TGTGCCAGCACTAGCGCGAGCACAGATACGCAGTATTTT CASTSASTDTQYF
TRBJ1-5 - TRBV12-3/TRBV12-4 few TGTGCCAGCAGTGGGGACCCGGCGGGCAGTCAGCCCCAGCATTTT CASSGDPAGSQPQHF
TRBJ2-6 - TRBV29-1 many TGCAGCGTTTTGGCTCTCGGAGACGTCCTGACTTTC CSVLALGDVLTF
TRBJ2-7 - TRBV6-5 many TGTGCCAGCAGTTACTCGGATGTCGGAACCTACGAGCAGTACTTC CASSYSDVGTYEQYF